Listed here are 24 T cell receptor beta chains from one sample, sequenced in a study of T cell repertoires in cytomegalovirus infection. TCRdb reprocessed the reads with MiXCR, giving one entry per CDR3 protein. The sample shows about 830,000 distinct CDR3 sequences, around a third of them seen only once. Their specific antigens are unknown. This sample comprised cultured CD8+ T cells from PBMCs, obtained from culture after CMV antigen stimulation. These receptors all stem from a human donor in good health (CMV status not recorded). Some clones in this sample may be carry-over from other donors' samples.

V and J are TRBV27 and TRBJ2-2; no clear D. The ends were cut back, 6 bases at V and 9 bases at J, with 11 bases in the middle. This CDR3 has 12 residues. Germline loops: CDR1 MNHEY, CDR2 SMNVEV (reference sequence). This CDR3 reads CASSHTSRELFF. The CDR3 nucleotides read TGTGCCAGCAGCCATACGAGTAGGGAGCTGTTTTTT.

This clonotype appeared a few times. The chain carries TRBV27 and TRBJ2-7; the D is unclear. Trimming left V 2 bases short and J 3 bases short, with 14 bases between. The CDR3 loop spans 15 amino acids. Germline V gives CDR1 MNHEY, CDR2 SMNVEV (reference sequence). The CDR3 here is CASSLEHPGGYEQYF. CDR3 in DNA: TGTGCCAGCAGTTTAGAACACCCGGGTGGCTACGAGCAGTACTTC.

The gene calls are TRBV19 and TRBJ1-1, with D uncertain. V lost 9 bases and J 5 bases, leaving 10 bases between the germline ends. The CDR3 runs to 11 residues. In germline, CDR1 is LNHDA, CDR2 SQIVND (reference sequence). This chain's CDR3 is CASLLGTEAFF. For the CDR3, the DNA is TGTGCCAGCCTCCTGGGGACTGAAGCTTTCTTT.

The chain employs TRBV6-5 and TRBJ2-2, with D unresolved. The CDR3 consists of 15 residues. Germline V gene data show CDR1 as MNHEY and CDR2 as SVGAGI. V was cut by 2 bases and J by 0 bases, with 7 bases left in between. The DNA for the CDR3 is TGTGCCAGCAGTTACGACAACACGAACACCGGGGAGCTGTTTTTT. Its protein product is CASSYDNTNTGELFF.

The genes are TRBV9 and TRBJ1-2, with TRBD1 identical over 9 bases. Trimming at V came to 1 base and at J to 8 bases, leaving 6 bases not matched to a gene. The germline V gene encodes CDR1 SGDLS and CDR2 YYNGEE. This CDR3 has 14 amino acids. The CDR3 protein is CASSVTGGGGGYTF. The CDR3 DNA reads TGTGCCAGCAGCGTAACAGGGGGCGGTGGCGGCTACACCTTC.

This chain joins TRBV7-6 and TRBJ1-1; D is unresolved. The V end lost 0 bases, the J end lost 0 bases, and 14 bases lay between the germline ends. Germline-derived CDR1 and CDR2 are SGHVS and FNYEAQ. This CDR3 region has 17 residues. The CDR3 sequence is CASSLAGGDPLNTEAFF. The CDR3 DNA reads as TGTGCCAGCAGCTTAGCAGGCGGGGATCCCTTGAACACTGAAGCTTTCTTT.

In this sample, this clonotype turned up a few times. The rearrangement links TRBV9 to TRBJ1-6; D is perhaps TRBD1 (5 bases). With 0 bases removed from V and 11 bases from J, the gap between germline ends came to 15 bases. This CDR3 comprises 15 residues. CDR1 SGDLS and CDR2 YYNGEE come from the germline V gene. The CDR3 sequence is CASSVGGGVDPPLHF. For the CDR3, the DNA is TGTGCCAGCAGCGTAGGCGGGGGGGTCGATCCACCCCTCCACTTT.

This rearrangement joins TRBV6-1 to TRBJ2-3; 9 nucleotides match TRBD2. With V trimmed by 5 bases and J by 6 bases, 6 bases remained unmatched. The CDR3 has 14 amino acids. The germline CDR1 and CDR2 sequences are MNHNS and SASEGT. CDR3 nucleotides: TGTGCCAGCAGTTACCCTAGCGGGGAGGATACGCAGTATTTT. The encoded protein is CASSYPSGEDTQYF.

The table lists this clonotype with a few counts. The rearrangement links TRBV7-8 to TRBJ2-2, with a tentative D call TRBD2 (5 bases). Germline-derived CDR1 and CDR2 are SGHVS and FQNEAQ. Trimming removed 3 bases at V and 1 base at J, with 15 bases between. The CDR3 loop spans 17 amino acids. The CDR3 sequence: CASSFSPLAVNTGELFF. In nucleotides, the CDR3 is TGTGCCAGCAGCTTTAGCCCCCTAGCTGTGAACACCGGGGAGCTGTTTTTT. Combining the CDR3 with reference TRBV7-8 and TRBJ2-2 gives the whole variable domain GAGVSQSPRYKVAKRGQDVALRCDPISGHVSLFWYQQALGQGPEFLTYFQNEAQLDKSGLPSDRFFAERPEGSVSTLKIQRTQQEDSAVYLCASSFSPLAVNTGELFFGEGSRLTVL.

This clonotype showed up just a few times. The V call is TRBV7-9, the J call TRBJ1-5; 9 bases agree with TRBD1. The length of the CDR3 is 13 residues. V was clipped by 7 bases and J by 5 bases; unmatched bases: 3. Germline CDR1 is SEHNR and CDR2 is FQNEAQ (reference sequence). Here the CDR3 reads CASTRDRDQPQHF. Written as DNA, the CDR3 is TGTGCCAGCACCCGGGACAGGGATCAGCCCCAGCATTTT. The complete variable domain, with remaining parts taken from reference TRBV7-9 and TRBJ1-5, reads DTGVSQNPRHKITKRGQNVTFRCDPISEHNRLYWYRQTLGQGPEFLTYFQNEAQLEKSRLLSDRFSAERPKGSFSTLEIQRTEQGDSAMYLCASTRDRDQPQHFGDGTRLSIL.

The chain links TRBV5-6 to TRBJ1-5; perhaps TRBD1 as D (6 bases). Per germline, CDR1 SGHDT and CDR2 YYEEEE. This CDR3 has 17 amino acids. V lost 4 bases and J 0 bases, leaving 17 bases between the germline ends. In nucleotides, the CDR3 is TGTGCCAGCAGCCCAAGGGGGGACCTCGATAGCAATCAGCCCCAGCATTTT. Translated: CASSPRGDLDSNQPQHF.

In nucleotides, the CDR3 is TGCGCCAGCAGCCAAGAGATTGGGGGGATCTACGAGCAGTACGTC. Amino acid sequence: CASSQEIGGIYEQYV. V and J are TRBV4-1 and TRBJ2-7; a possible D gene is TRBD2 (6 bases). CDR1 and CDR2 (germline): MGHRA, YSYEKL. V was trimmed by 0 bases and J by 3 bases, leaving 12 bases between them. The CDR3 sequence is 15 residues long.

This chain uses TRBV7-9 with TRBJ2-7, with D unresolved. The CDR3 consists of 12 residues. Germline V gene sequence: CDR1 SEHNR, CDR2 FQNEAQ (reference sequence). V was shortened by 5 bases and J by 4 bases, with 9 bases between the two germline ends. CDR3 DNA: TGTGCCAGCAGCGTTCCCCGGTACGAGCAGTACTTC. The encoded protein is CASSVPRYEQYF. Complete variable domain (other parts from reference TRBV7-9 and TRBJ2-7): DTGVSQNPRHKITKRGQNVTFRCDPISEHNRLYWYRQTLGQGPEFLTYFQNEAQLEKSRLLSDRFSAERPKGSFSTLEIQRTEQGDSAMYLCASSVPRYEQYFGPGTRLTVT.

This clonotype was seen at least ten times. The chain links TRBV7-2 to TRBJ2-7; 8 bases agree with TRBD1. V shed 3 bases and J 2 bases; nucleotides not matched to a gene: 6. CDR1 is SGHTA and CDR2 is FQGNSA in the germline V gene. The CDR3 length is 15 residues. CDR3 DNA sequence: TGTGCCAGCAGCTTCGGGACAGGCTGGGCCTACGAGCAGTACGTC. It specifies CASSFGTGWAYEQYV.

The chain combines TRBV2 with TRBJ2-2, with D maybe TRBD2 (7 bases). Deletions cut 7 bases from V and 5 bases from J, with 14 bases between. This CDR3 is built from 14 residues. Germline V gene sequence: CDR1 SNHLY, CDR2 FYNNEI. As DNA, the CDR3 is TGTGCCAGCATCCAGAGGGGGGGAACCGGGGAGCTGTTTTTT. Protein: CASIQRGGTGELFF. Together with reference TRBV2 and TRBJ2-2, the CDR3 gives the full variable domain: EPEVTQTPSHQVTQMGQEVILRCVPISNHLYFYWYRQILGQKVEFLVSFYNNEISEKSEIFDDQFSVERPDGSNFTLKIRSTKLEDSAMYFCASIQRGGTGELFFGEGSRLTVL.

This clonotype has a handful of counts. The genes are TRBV15 and TRBJ2-1, with no clear D. The germline CDR1 and CDR2 sequences are LNHNV and YYDKDF (reference sequence). The CDR3 length is 13 residues. Trimming pared 1 base from V and 6 bases from J, leaving 7 bases between. The CDR3 DNA is TGTGCCACCAGCAGAGCTGGACCCAATGAGCAGTTCTTC. Translated, it gives CATSRAGPNEQFF. Combining the CDR3 with reference TRBV15 and TRBJ2-1 gives the whole variable domain DAMVIQNPRYQVTQFGKPVTLSCSQTLNHNVMYWYQQKSSQAPKLLFHYYDKDFNNEADTPDNFQSRRPNTSFCFLDIRSPGLGDTAMYLCATSRAGPNEQFFGPGTRLTVL.

The chain uses TRBV29-1 and TRBJ1-2; no firm D call. Germline CDR1 SQVTM, CDR2 ANQGSEA. The CDR3 has 14 amino acids. V was cut by 0 bases and J by 8 bases, with 16 bases left in between. The DNA for the CDR3 is TGCAGCGTTGAAGATCGCGTAAGTCGAGGCGGCTACACCTTC. It encodes CSVEDRVSRGGYTF.

This clonotype occurred many times. V and J are TRBV7-9 and TRBJ2-1; TRBD2 agrees at 13 bases. The CDR3 length is 15 residues. Germline loops: CDR1 SEHNR, CDR2 FQNEAQ (reference sequence). V lost 5 bases, J lost 10 bases, and 8 bases stayed unmatched. CDR3 residues: CASSRTSGGALEQFF. As DNA, the CDR3 is TGTGCCAGCAGCCGAACTAGCGGGGGGGCCTTGGAGCAGTTCTTC. Full variable domain (remainder filled in from reference TRBV7-9 and TRBJ2-1): DTGVSQNPRHKITKRGQNVTFRCDPISEHNRLYWYRQTLGQGPEFLTYFQNEAQLEKSRLLSDRFSAERPKGSFSTLEIQRTEQGDSAMYLCASSRTSGGALEQFFGPGTRLTVL.

This clonotype was recorded only once. V gene TRBV29-1 combines with J gene TRBJ2-3; 7 bases are shared with TRBD2. Germline-derived CDR1 and CDR2 are SQVTM and ANQGSEA. The CDR3 consists of 16 residues. V dropped 2 bases and J dropped 1; count of bases not matched to a gene: 9. CDR3 DNA: TGCAGCGTTGAATGGAGGCGGGGGACGCGCACAGATACGCAGTATTTT. Translated, it gives CSVEWRRGTRTDTQYF.

This clonotype appeared many times. The genes are TRBV7-8 and TRBJ1-3; D uncertain. The germline V and J ends were trimmed by 4 bases and 2 bases, with 15 bases remaining between them. The germline CDR1 and CDR2 sequences are SGHVS and FQNEAQ. There are 16 residues in the CDR3. The CDR3: CASSSPRQGTGNTIYF. DNA for the CDR3: TGTGCCAGCAGCTCCCCCCGTCAAGGTACTGGAAACACCATATATTTT.

The chain is built from TRBV20-1 and TRBJ1-5; 8 bases map to TRBD1. The V gene end was trimmed by 0 bases and the J gene end by 7 bases; junction bases not matched to a gene: 11. The CDR3 covers 16 residues. CDR1 is DFQATT, CDR2 SNEGSKA, per germline (reference sequence). The CDR3 reads CSAREKVDREIQPQHF. DNA of the CDR3: TGCAGTGCTAGAGAGAAAGTGGACAGGGAAATACAGCCCCAGCATTTT.

The chain has TRBV24-1 and TRBJ2-5; D possibly corresponds to TRBD2 (6 bases). Trimming took off 4 bases at V and 2 bases at J, with 10 bases between the two ends. CDR1 is KGHDR and CDR2 is SFDVKD in the germline V gene. CDR3 size: 14 residues. CDR3 nucleotides: TGTGCCACCAGTGAAACCGGGACTCAAGAGACCCAGTACTTC. It codes for CATSETGTQETQYF.

This clonotype was recorded once. One junction end does not reproduce the germline sequence, and a read error may be involved. In nucleotides, the CDR3 is TGTGCCAGCAGCTGGAGGGACAGCTCACCCCACTTC. It yields the protein CASSWRDSSPHF. The chain joins TRBV5-6 to TRBJ1-2; the match to TRBD1 covers 7 bases. Germline values: CDR1 SGHDT, CDR2 YYEEEE. This CDR3 region has 12 residues. The full variable domain, with the rest looked up from reference TRBV5-6 and TRBJ1-2, is DAGVTQSPTHLIKTRGQQVTLRCSPKSGHDTVSWYQQALGQGPQFIFQYYEEEERQRGNFPDRFSGHQFPNYSSELNVNALLLGDSALYLCASSWRDSSPHFGSGTRLTVV.

This chain joins TRBV20-1 and TRBJ2-1, with 7 bases that match TRBD2. The V and J ends lost 0 bases and 3 bases, in that order; junction bases with no gene match: 5. This CDR3 spans 15 amino acids. Germline-derived CDR1 and CDR2 are DFQATT and SNEGSKA (reference sequence). The CDR3 DNA sequence: TGCAGTGCTAGAGATGGTGGGGGGGACTACAATGAGCAGTTCTTC. Protein product: CSARDGGGDYNEQFF.